This T cell receptor beta chain was sequenced during a study of shared clonotypes between healthy human individuals (dated by TCRdb to about 2020). Background for the entire study: The cohort comprised a couple of women and a few men aged 18 to 49 years. For each donor, CD4 naive and CD4 memory were each run on three plates, CD8 naive on two plates, and CD8 memory on one plate. The study deeply sequenced blood TCR repertoires of about five healthy adults to estimate repertoire size and the extent of clonotype sharing between individuals. To increase sequencing depth and limit assay-specific biases, TCR repertoire library preparation and sequencing were carried out by different laboratories using diverse techniques. Each donor's leukapheresis produced roughly between roughly 0.94 and 9.5 billion PBMCs.

Overall results and qualifications from the work: Compared with non-shared clonotypes, the clonotypes found in all four sorted-subset donors had higher generation probabilities. Approximately 5% of naive CD4, 3% to 4% of naive CD8, 2.3% of memory CD4, and about 0.4% of memory CD8 clonotypes were shared across several donors. Naive subsets generally had larger estimated clonotype richness than memory subsets. Sampling was limited to blood, and TCR repertoires in tissue likely differ from TCR repertoires in blood. The genetic and exposure-history diversity represented was limited by the small number of donors. Rarefaction of sorted-subset datasets indicated incomplete sequencing despite the large sequencing depth. Pairwise subsampling led to the expectation that sequencing depth would affect the degree of clonotype sharing among donors.

CD8 naive samples consisted of CD45RO-negative cells that were positively selected for CCR7, yielding a CD45RA+CCR7+ population without TemRA cells. Healthy HIV-negative adults with no recently reported acute infections or vaccinations were included as donors. Every donor was a Caucasian adult residing in Nashville, Tennessee, USA. Blood was collected by leukapheresis, and PBMCs were isolated by Ficoll-Histopaque density gradient centrifugation and then cryopreserved in liquid nitrogen vapor phase. Purity and quantity of every magnetically sorted T cell population were checked by analytical flow cytometry. Genomic DNA was isolated from each sorted fraction and quantified by UV absorbance on a Nanodrop 2000c. A note on this clone: Its antigen is unknown. Per-base qualities were not stored, and no clone one base away is much larger. This same CDR3 is encoded by further DNA sequences in the sample.

Using the deep immunoSEQ assay, multiplex PCR amplified TCR CDR3 regions from genomic DNA. For each cell subset, the extracted genomic DNA was distributed evenly across all wells of several immunoSEQ 96-well plates, and each plate served as one replicate. For sorted subsets, each replicate PCR was loaded with roughly 200 ng genomic DNA, equivalent to 25,000 to 35,000 T cell genomes. The purified libraries were quantified using a Qubit 3.0 fluorometer, sized with a Bioanalyzer 2100, and then quantified again using the KAPA Library Quantification kit. Every immunoSEQ 96-well plate was sequenced on a dedicated single-read 150-cycle Illumina NextSeq 550 flow cell. The authors' pipeline ran thus. Because the immunoSEQ output included only junctional sequences and no quality scores, the filtering could not be the same as the filtering used for full-length reads. To assign V/J genes and CDR3, sequences were annotated against IMGT germline references using PyIR, a Python wrapper for IgBLAST v1.9. Reads were filtered out if the reads had weak V/J assignments (E-value above 1e-6), no CDR3, stop codons, out-of-frame junctions, or ambiguous translated residues. A V3J clonotype was defined by an identical inferred V gene, J gene, and CDR3 amino acid sequence. Percentage overlap between repertoires was calculated by dividing the number of shared unique clonotypes by the size of the smaller repertoire. Repertoire richness was assessed with RTK rarefaction, the Chao1 estimator, and Recon v2.1 estimates of unobserved clonotypes. OLGA was used to compute generation probabilities for all TCRbeta clonotypes that the gDNA method yielded from several donors. Here the immuneACCESS table is served through TCRdb, limited to in-frame sequences with V and J called. Missing clones are a known gap in these copies; in checked studies unresolved V genes cover under half, and the rest lacks a known reason. D and trimming come from the DNA, and the V and J calls and clone size come from that table. For this sample there are roughly 550,000 clones; around 95% appear just once. The top ten clones comprise 0.11% of the sample.

This receptor was taken from a woman younger than 45 in good health. Specimen: naive CD8+ T cells sorted from blood. What this sample's cell subset or site label stands for: CD45RA+CCR7+.

The sequence in DNA is TGTGCCAGCAGGGCAGGGGGCATGAACACTGAAGCTTTCTTT. Its protein product is CASRAGGMNTEAFF. Rearrangement joined TRBV27 to TRBJ1-1, and 8 junction bases match TRBD1. At the junction V is shortened by 6 bases and J by 0 bases; bases outside the gene matches: 3. The germline V gene (reference sequence) yields MNHEY for CDR1 and SMNVEV for CDR2. CDR3 length: 14 amino acids, cysteine to phenylalanine. The sequence is cut down to CDR3 DNA, 42 bases in frame from base 1.